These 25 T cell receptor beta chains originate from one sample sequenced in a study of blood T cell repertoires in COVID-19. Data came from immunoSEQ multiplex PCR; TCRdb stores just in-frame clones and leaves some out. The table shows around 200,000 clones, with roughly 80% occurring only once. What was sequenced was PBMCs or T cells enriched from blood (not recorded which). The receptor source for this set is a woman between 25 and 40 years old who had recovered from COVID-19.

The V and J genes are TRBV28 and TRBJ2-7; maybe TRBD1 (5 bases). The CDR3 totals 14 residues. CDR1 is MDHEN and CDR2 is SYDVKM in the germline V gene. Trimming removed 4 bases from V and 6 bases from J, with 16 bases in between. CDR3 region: CASSYRSRVVEQYF. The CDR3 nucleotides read TGTGCCAGCAGTTACAGGTCTAGGGTAGTCGAGCAGTACTTC.

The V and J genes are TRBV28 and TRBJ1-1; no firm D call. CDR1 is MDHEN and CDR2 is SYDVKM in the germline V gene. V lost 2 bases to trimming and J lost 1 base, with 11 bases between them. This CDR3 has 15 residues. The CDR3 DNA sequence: TGTGCCAGCAGTTTAATTTCCAGAAAGAACACTGAAGCTTTCTTT. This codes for CASSLISRKNTEAFF.

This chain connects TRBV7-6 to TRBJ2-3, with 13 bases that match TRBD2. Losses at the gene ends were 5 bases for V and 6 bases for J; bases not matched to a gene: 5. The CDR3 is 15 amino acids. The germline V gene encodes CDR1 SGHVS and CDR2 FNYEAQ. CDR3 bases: TGTGCCAGCAGCCTAGGACTAGCGGGGGTCGATACGCAGTATTTT. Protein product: CASSLGLAGVDTQYF.

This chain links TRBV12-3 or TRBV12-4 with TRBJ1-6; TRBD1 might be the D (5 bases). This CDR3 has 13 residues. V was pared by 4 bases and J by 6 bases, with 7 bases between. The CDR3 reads CASSWGPNSPLHF. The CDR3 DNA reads TGTGCCAGCAGTTGGGGCCCTAATTCACCCCTCCACTTT.

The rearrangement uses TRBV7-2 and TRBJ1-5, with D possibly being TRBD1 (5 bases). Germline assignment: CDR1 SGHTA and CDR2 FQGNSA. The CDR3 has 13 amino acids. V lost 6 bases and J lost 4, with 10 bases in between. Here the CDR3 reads CASSPGSNQPQHF. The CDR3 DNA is TGTGCCAGCAGTCCAGGGTCAAATCAGCCCCAGCATTTT.

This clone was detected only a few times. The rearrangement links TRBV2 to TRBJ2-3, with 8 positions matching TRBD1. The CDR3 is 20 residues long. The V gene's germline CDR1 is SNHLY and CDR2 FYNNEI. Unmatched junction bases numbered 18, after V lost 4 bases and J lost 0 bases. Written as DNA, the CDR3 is TGTGCCAGCAGTGGGGAGACAGGGGATGGCCGAGTCTCTAGCACAGATACGCAGTATTTT. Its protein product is CASSGETGDGRVSSTDTQYF. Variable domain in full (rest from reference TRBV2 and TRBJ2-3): EPEVTQTPSHQVTQMGQEVILRCVPISNHLYFYWYRQILGQKVEFLVSFYNNEISEKSEIFDDQFSVERPDGSNFTLKIRSTKLEDSAMYFCASSGETGDGRVSSTDTQYFGPGTRLTVL.

CDR3 sequence (DNA): TGTGCCAGCAGTGGCCGGGGGGGTGGAAATACTGAAGCTTTCTTT. Its translation is CASSGRGGGNTEAFF. This chain links TRBV2 with TRBJ1-1, with a weak D call TRBD1 (5 bases). V dropped 4 bases and J dropped 5 bases, with 17 bases sitting between them. This CDR3 is built from 15 residues. Germline V CDR1 and CDR2: SNHLY, FYNNEI.

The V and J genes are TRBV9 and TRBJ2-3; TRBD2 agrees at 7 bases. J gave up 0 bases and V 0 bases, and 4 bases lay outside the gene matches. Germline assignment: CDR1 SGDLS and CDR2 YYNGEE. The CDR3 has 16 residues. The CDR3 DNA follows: TGTGCCAGCAGCGTAGAAAAGCGGGGTAGCACAGATACGCAGTATTTT. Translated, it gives CASSVEKRGSTDTQYF.

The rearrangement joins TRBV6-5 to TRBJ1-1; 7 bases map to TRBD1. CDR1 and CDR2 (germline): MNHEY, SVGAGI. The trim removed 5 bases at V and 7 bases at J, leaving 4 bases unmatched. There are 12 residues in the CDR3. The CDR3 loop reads CASSLRQGEAFF. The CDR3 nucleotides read TGTGCCAGCAGTCTCAGACAGGGTGAAGCTTTCTTT.

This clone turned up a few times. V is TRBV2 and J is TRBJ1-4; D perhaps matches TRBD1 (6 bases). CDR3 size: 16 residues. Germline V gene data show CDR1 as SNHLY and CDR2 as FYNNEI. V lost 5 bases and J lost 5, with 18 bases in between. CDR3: CASSPDRPRGNEKLFF. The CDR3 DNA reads TGTGCCAGCAGTCCCGACAGGCCCAGAGGGAATGAAAAACTGTTTTTT.

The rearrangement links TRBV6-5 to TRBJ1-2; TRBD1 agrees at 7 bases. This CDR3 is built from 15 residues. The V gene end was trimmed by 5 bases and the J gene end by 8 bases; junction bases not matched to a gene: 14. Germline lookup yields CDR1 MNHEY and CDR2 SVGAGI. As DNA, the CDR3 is TGTGCCAGCAGTCCTTCGTTCGGACAGGCGAAAGGCTACACCTTC. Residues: CASSPSFGQAKGYTF.

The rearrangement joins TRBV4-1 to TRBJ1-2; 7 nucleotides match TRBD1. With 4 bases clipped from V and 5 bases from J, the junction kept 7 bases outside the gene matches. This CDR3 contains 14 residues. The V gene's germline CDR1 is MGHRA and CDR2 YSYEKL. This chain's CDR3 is CASSPPGTEYGYTF. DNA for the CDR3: TGCGCCAGCAGCCCTCCCGGGACAGAATATGGCTACACCTTC.

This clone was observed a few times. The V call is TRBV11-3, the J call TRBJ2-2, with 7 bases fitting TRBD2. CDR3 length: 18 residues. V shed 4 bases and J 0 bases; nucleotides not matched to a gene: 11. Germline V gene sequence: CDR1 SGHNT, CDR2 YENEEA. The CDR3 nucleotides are TGTGCCAGCAGCTCCTCGGGGTGGACTAGACCGAACACCGGGGAGCTGTTTTTT. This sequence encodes CASSSSGWTRPNTGELFF.

The CDR3: CASSYSGTGDGGYTF. The DNA of the CDR3 is TGCGCCAGCAGCTATTCCGGGACAGGGGATGGTGGCTACACCTTC. This chain connects TRBV5-1 to TRBJ1-2; 10 nucleotides match TRBD1. Germline V gives CDR1 SGHRS, CDR2 YFSETQ. The CDR3 length is 15 residues. Trimming at V came to 3 bases and at J to 7 bases, leaving 9 bases not matched to a gene.

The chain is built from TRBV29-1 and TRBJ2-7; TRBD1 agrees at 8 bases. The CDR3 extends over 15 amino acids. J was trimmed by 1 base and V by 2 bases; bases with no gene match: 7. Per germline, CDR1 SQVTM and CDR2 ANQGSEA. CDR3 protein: CSVEFGDRLSYEQYF. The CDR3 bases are TGCAGCGTTGAATTTGGGGACAGGCTTTCCTACGAGCAGTACTTC.

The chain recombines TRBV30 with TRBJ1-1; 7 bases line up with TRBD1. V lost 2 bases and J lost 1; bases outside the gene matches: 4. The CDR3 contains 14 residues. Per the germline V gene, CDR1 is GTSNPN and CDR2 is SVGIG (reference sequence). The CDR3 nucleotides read TGTGCCTGGAGTAGGAGGGGGCCGAACACTGAAGCTTTCTTT. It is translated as CAWSRRGPNTEAFF.

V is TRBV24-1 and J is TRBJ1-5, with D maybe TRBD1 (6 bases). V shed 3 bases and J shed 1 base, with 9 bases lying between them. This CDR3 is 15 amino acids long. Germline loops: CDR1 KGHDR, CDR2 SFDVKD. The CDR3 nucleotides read TGTGCCACCAGTGATCGGCAGGGGAGCAATCAGCCCCAGCATTTT. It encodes CATSDRQGSNQPQHF.

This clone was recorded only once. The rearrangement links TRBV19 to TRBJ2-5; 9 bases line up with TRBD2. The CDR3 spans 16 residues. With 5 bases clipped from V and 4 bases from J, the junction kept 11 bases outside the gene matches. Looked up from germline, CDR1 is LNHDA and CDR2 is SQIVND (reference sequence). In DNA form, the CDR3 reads TGTGCCAGTAGTCCAACTGGCGGGAGGGCTCCAGAGACCCAGTACTTC. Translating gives CASSPTGGRAPETQYF. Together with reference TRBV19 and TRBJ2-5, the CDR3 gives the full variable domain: DGGITQSPKYLFRKEGQNVTLSCEQNLNHDAMYWYRQDPGQGLRLIYYSQIVNDFQKGDIAEGYSVSREKKESFPLTVTSAQKNPTAFYLCASSPTGGRAPETQYFGPGTRLLVL.

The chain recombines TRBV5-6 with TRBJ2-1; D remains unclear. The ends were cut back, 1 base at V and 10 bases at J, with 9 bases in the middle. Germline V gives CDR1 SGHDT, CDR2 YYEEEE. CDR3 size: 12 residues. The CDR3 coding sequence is TGTGCCAGCAGCTTGCGTCGGTCCGAGCAGTTCTTC. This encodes CASSLRRSEQFF.

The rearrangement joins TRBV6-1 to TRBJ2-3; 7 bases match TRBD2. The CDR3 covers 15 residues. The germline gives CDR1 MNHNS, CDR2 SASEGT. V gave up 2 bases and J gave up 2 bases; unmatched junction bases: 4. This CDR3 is CASSETSAHTDTQYF. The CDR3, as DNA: TGTGCCAGCAGTGAAACTAGCGCACACACAGATACGCAGTATTTT.

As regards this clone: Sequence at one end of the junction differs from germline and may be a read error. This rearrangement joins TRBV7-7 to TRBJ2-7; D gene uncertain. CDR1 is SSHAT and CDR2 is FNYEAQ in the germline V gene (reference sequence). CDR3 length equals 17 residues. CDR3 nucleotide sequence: TGTGCTAGCAGCTTAGATCGTGCAGGCCTCCCGTCCTACGAGCAGTACTTC. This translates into CASSLDRAGLPSYEQYF.

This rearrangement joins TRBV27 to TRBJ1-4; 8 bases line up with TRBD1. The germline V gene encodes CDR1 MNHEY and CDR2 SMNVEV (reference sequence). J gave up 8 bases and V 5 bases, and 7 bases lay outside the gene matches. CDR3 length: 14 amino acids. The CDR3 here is CASSVQGDWEKLFF. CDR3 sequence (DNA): TGTGCCAGCAGTGTACAGGGGGACTGGGAAAAACTGTTTTTT.

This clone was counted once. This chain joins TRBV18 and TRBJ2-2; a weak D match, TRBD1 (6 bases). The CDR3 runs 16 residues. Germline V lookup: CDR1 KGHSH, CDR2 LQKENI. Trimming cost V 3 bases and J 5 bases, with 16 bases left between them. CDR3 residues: CASSPVQGGETGELFF. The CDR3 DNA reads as TGTGCCAGCTCACCGGTACAGGGCGGAGAAACCGGGGAGCTGTTTTTT.

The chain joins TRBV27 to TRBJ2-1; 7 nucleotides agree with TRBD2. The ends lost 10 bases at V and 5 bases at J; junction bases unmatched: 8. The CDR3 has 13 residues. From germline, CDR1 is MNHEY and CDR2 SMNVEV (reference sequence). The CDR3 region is CATARGGHNEQFF. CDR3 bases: TGTGCCACCGCTCGGGGAGGGCACAATGAGCAGTTCTTC.

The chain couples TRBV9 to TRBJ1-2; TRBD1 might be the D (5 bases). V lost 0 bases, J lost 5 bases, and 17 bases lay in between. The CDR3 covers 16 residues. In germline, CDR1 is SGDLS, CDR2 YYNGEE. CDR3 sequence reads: CASSVAVAGRGYGYTF. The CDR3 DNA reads TGTGCCAGCAGCGTAGCTGTGGCAGGGCGGGGGTATGGCTACACCTTC.